Shown below are 20 T cell receptor beta chains from a single sample sequenced in a study of regulatory and conventional T cells in RAG deficiency. TCRdb's table, derived via immunoSEQ multiplex PCR, lists solely in-frame clones and lacks some. The sample shows 20,000 to 25,000 clones, approximately 93% of them seen only once. The sorted conventional CD4+ T cells were CD25-low and CD127-high, with genomic DNA sequenced. This sample was also put to use in a study of regulatory T cells. From that second work: Primers: 52 TRBV forward and 13 TRBJ reverse.

Sequencing input: CD4+ T cells sorted from blood. These receptors came from a human donor in good health.

The J gene is TRBJ2-2, the V gene TRBV28, with unresolved D. This CDR3 comprises 14 residues. V lost 3 bases and J 6 bases, leaving 11 bases between the germline ends. Per germline, CDR1 MDHEN and CDR2 SYDVKM. The CDR3 DNA reads as TGTGCCAGCAGTTTTAGTAGAATCGCCGGGGAGCTGTTTTTT. It yields the protein CASSFSRIAGELFF.

The chain combines TRBV11-3 with TRBJ1-5; 7 bases are a match to TRBD1. Germline-derived CDR1 and CDR2 are SGHNT and YENEEA. With V trimmed by 2 bases and J by 1 base, 2 bases remained unmatched. CDR3 size: 15 residues. The CDR3 DNA reads as TGTGCCAGCAGCTTAACAGGGGCGAGCAATCAGCCCCAGCATTTT. Amino acids: CASSLTGASNQPQHF.

This clone was picked up a small number of times. J is TRBJ1-5 and V is TRBV5-1, with a tentative D call TRBD1 (6 bases). The CDR3 length is 14 residues. In germline, CDR1 is SGHRS, CDR2 YFSETQ. Trimming took 0 bases from V and 6 from J, leaving 10 bases between them. This chain's CDR3 is CASSLEGGFQPQHF. The CDR3 region has the DNA TGCGCCAGCAGCTTGGAGGGGGGGTTTCAGCCCCAGCATTTT.

This clone was observed a single time. V and J are TRBV11-2 and TRBJ2-7, with unresolved D. V lost 5 bases, J lost 0 bases, and 5 bases lay in between. Per the germline V gene, CDR1 is SGHAT and CDR2 is FQNNGV. The length of the CDR3 is 12 residues. The CDR3 sequence: CASSLHSYEQYF. Written as DNA, the CDR3 is TGTGCCAGCAGCCTCCACTCCTACGAGCAGTACTTC.

The chain combines TRBV18 with TRBJ2-5; D gene unclear. This CDR3 is 14 amino acids long. Germline loops: CDR1 KGHSH, CDR2 LQKENI. The ends were cut back, 1 base at V and 2 bases at J, with 8 bases in the middle. The CDR3 loop reads CASSPQDGQETQYF. In nucleotides, the CDR3 is TGTGCCAGCTCACCACAGGACGGACAAGAGACCCAGTACTTC.

The chain joins TRBV18 to TRBJ1-6, with D unclear. The V end was cut by 5 bases, the J end by 1 base, with 6 bases between. The germline CDR1 and CDR2 sequences are KGHSH and LQKENI. The CDR3 consists of 14 residues. The CDR3 spells CASSSGSYNSPLHF. The CDR3 bases are TGTGCCAGCTCATCCGGGTCCTATAATTCACCCCTCCACTTT.

CDR3 nucleotides: TGTGCCAGCAGCCAGACAGGGACGGTAGGAACCGGGGAGCTGTTTTTT. It codes for CASSQTGTVGTGELFF. The J gene is TRBJ2-2, the V gene TRBV14; 7 nucleotides line up with TRBD1. The CDR3 covers 16 residues. Germline CDR1 and CDR2: SGHDN and FVKESK. V lost 3 bases, J lost 5 bases, and 9 bases stayed unmatched.

The V and J genes are TRBV6-5 and TRBJ2-7, with 7 positions matching TRBD1. Germline V lookup: CDR1 MNHEY, CDR2 SVGAGI. After removal of 5 bases from V and 0 bases from J, the junction contained 7 bases not matched to a gene. The CDR3 length is 15 residues. The CDR3: CASSPGTVFSYEQYF. The CDR3, as DNA: TGTGCCAGCAGTCCCGGGACAGTCTTCTCCTACGAGCAGTACTTC.

This sequence joins TRBV14 and TRBJ2-1; 11 bases are shared with TRBD2. The CDR3 spans 15 residues. V gave up 4 bases and J gave up 3 bases; unmatched junction bases: 2. Germline V gene sequence: CDR1 SGHDN, CDR2 FVKESK. CDR3 nucleotides: TGTGCCAGCAGCCCGGGACTAGCGGTCTACAATGAGCAGTTCTTC. Amino acid sequence: CASSPGLAVYNEQFF.

V is TRBV5-6 and J is TRBJ2-6; a possible D gene is TRBD1 (6 bases). The CDR3 extends over 17 amino acids. V was cut by 4 bases and J by 0 bases, with 14 bases left in between. Germline V gives CDR1 SGHDT, CDR2 YYEEEE. This chain's CDR3 is CASSTRQVASGANVLTF. The CDR3 DNA reads as TGTGCCAGCAGCACCCGACAGGTTGCCTCTGGGGCCAACGTCCTGACTTTC. Using reference TRBV5-6 and TRBJ2-6 for the parts outside the CDR3, the full variable domain is DAGVTQSPTHLIKTRGQQVTLRCSPKSGHDTVSWYQQALGQGPQFIFQYYEEEERQRGNFPDRFSGHQFPNYSSELNVNALLLGDSALYLCASSTRQVASGANVLTFGAGSRLTVL.

V usage is TRBV6-1 and J usage is TRBJ1-3; 7 bases agree with TRBD1. V dropped 5 bases and J dropped 5; count of bases not matched to a gene: 3. CDR1 MNHNS and CDR2 SASEGT come from the germline V gene. The CDR3 sequence is 13 residues long. CDR3: CASSQTGRNTIYF. DNA of the CDR3: TGTGCCAGCAGTCAGACAGGGAGAAACACCATATATTTT.

The chain couples TRBV9 to TRBJ2-6; no firm D call. The CDR3 is 16 residues long. Trimming cost V 5 bases and J 5 bases, with 17 bases left between them. Germline V lookup: CDR1 SGDLS, CDR2 YYNGEE. The CDR3 is CASSELKQSRANVLTF. The CDR3 region has the DNA TGTGCCAGCAGTGAACTCAAACAAAGTCGGGCCAACGTCCTGACTTTC.

The rearrangement uses TRBV2 and TRBJ2-2; TRBD1 matches at 9 bases. The V segment lost 6 bases and the J segment 5 bases; nucleotides outside the gene matches: 4. This CDR3 has 14 amino acids. Germline assignment: CDR1 SNHLY and CDR2 FYNNEI. The CDR3 region is CASRGQGGTGELFF. The CDR3 DNA follows: TGTGCCAGCAGGGGACAGGGAGGGACCGGGGAGCTGTTTTTT.

The rearrangement joins TRBV23-1 to TRBJ1-3; 7 bases map to TRBD1. TRBV23-1 falls under the ORF class, with uncertain function. This CDR3 has 16 residues. V lost 2 bases to trimming and J lost 0 bases; unmatched junction nucleotides: 4. The CDR3 is CASSQRDRHSGNTIYF. The CDR3 nucleotides are TGCGCCAGCAGTCAACGGGACAGACACTCTGGAAACACCATATATTTT.

The chain recombines TRBV2 with TRBJ1-5; D is possibly TRBD1 (5 bases). The germline V gene encodes CDR1 SNHLY and CDR2 FYNNEI. The CDR3 runs to 18 residues. V was cut by 6 bases and J by 6 bases, with 27 bases left in between. The DNA of the CDR3 is TGTGCCAGCAGCGTCGTATTAGGTTCCCGGGGGGGTGGTCAGCCCCAGCATTTT. It translates to CASSVVLGSRGGGQPQHF.

The chain carries TRBV2 and TRBJ1-6, with 9 bases identical to TRBD1. V was pared by 2 bases and J by 3 bases, with 5 bases of the junction left unmatched. CDR3 length equals 17 residues. Germline-derived CDR1 and CDR2 are SNHLY and FYNNEI. The CDR3 spells CASSEIRQGGYNSPLHF. The CDR3 nucleotides read TGTGCCAGCAGTGAAATTCGACAGGGGGGCTATAATTCACCCCTCCACTTT. The variable domain in full, with the rest retrieved from reference TRBV2 and TRBJ1-6, is EPEVTQTPSHQVTQMGQEVILRCVPISNHLYFYWYRQILGQKVEFLVSFYNNEISEKSEIFDDQFSVERPDGSNFTLKIRSTKLEDSAMYFCASSEIRQGGYNSPLHFGNGTRLTVT.

V usage is TRBV6-6 and J usage is TRBJ2-7; no reliable D call. Trimming left V 1 base short and J 0 bases short, with 10 bases between. CDR3 length equals 15 residues. Germline values: CDR1 MNHNY, CDR2 SVGAGI (reference sequence). The CDR3 is CASSYYVGGSYEQYF. The CDR3 DNA sequence: TGTGCCAGCAGTTACTACGTCGGCGGCTCCTACGAGCAGTACTTC.

The chain joins TRBV6-5 to TRBJ2-5; D not resolved. V shed 0 bases and J shed 2 bases, with 4 bases lying between them. The CDR3 covers 13 residues. Per germline, CDR1 MNHEY and CDR2 SVGAGI. CDR3 loop: CASSYSTQETQYF. The DNA of the CDR3 is TGTGCCAGCAGTTACTCGACACAAGAGACCCAGTACTTC.

The J gene is TRBJ2-4, the V gene TRBV6-1; D is possibly TRBD2 (7 bases). The CDR3 is made up of 17 amino acids. Germline V gene data show CDR1 as MNHNS and CDR2 as SASEGT. The V and J ends lost 1 base and 10 bases respectively, with 23 bases between them. The CDR3 region has the DNA TGTGCCAGCAGTGAAGGGGGGGGGCAGGGGAGGAAGAGGATTCAGTACTTC. Translated, it gives CASSEGGGQGRKRIQYF.

This clone was observed a single time. The CDR3 here is CSVTAAGDGYTF. The DNA for the CDR3 is TGCAGCGTCACCGCCGCAGGGGATGGCTACACCTTC. The chain combines TRBV29-1 with TRBJ1-2; tentatively, D is TRBD1 (6 bases). The V gene lost 6 bases and the J gene lost 6 bases, with 14 bases spanning the gap. From germline, CDR1 is SQVTM and CDR2 ANQGSEA. The CDR3 runs 12 residues.